A selection of T cell receptor beta chains follows, all from one sample in a study of T cell repertoires in cytomegalovirus infection. These receptors' targets are unknown. One entry per CDR3 protein results from TCRdb running MiXCR on the reads. The profile shows 160,000 or so distinct CDR3 sequences, less than 25% of them singletons. The source was CD8+ T cells from cultured PBMCs, collected from culture after CMV antigen stimulation. The receptors stem from a human donor in good health (CMV status not recorded). Some clones in this sample may be carry-over from other donors' samples. Both conserved end residues are part of each CDR3. D genes are given only for firm matches. Only some rows state a clone size, as once, few, many or a class for expanded clones.

J: TRBJ2-1; size: few; D: TRBD1; V: TRBV7-8; CDR3: CASSLVPGTGGNEQFF; DNA: TGTGCCAGCAGCTTAGTGCCCGGGACAGGGGGCAATGAGCAGTTCTTC
J: TRBJ1-1; size: -; D: -; V: TRBV7-8; CDR3: CASSLREGSGGTEAFF; DNA: TGTGCCAGCAGCTTACGAGAAGGGAGCGGGGGGACTGAAGCTTTCTTT
J: TRBJ1-2; size: few; D: -; V: TRBV27; CDR3: CASSFLGGRDGYTF; DNA: TGTGCCAGCAGTTTCCTCGGAGGGAGGGATGGCTACACCTTC
J: TRBJ2-1; size: few; D: TRBD1; V: TRBV7-2; CDR3: CASRYRTGTFYNEQFF; DNA: TGTGCCAGCAGATACCGGACAGGGACATTCTACAATGAGCAGTTCTTC
J: TRBJ2-3; size: -; D: -; V: TRBV6-6; CDR3: CASSYRTAWGDTQYF; DNA: TGTGCCAGCAGTTACCGGACGGCGTGGGGGGATACGCAGTATTTT
J: TRBJ2-7; size: few; D: TRBD1; V: TRBV6-5; CDR3: CASRPTGANKFYEQYF; DNA: TGTGCCAGCAGACCCACAGGGGCAAATAAATTCTACGAGCAGTACTTC
J: TRBJ1-1; size: few; D: -; V: TRBV6-2/TRBV6-3; CDR3: CASSYSGGLMDTEAFF; DNA: TGTGCCAGCAGTTACTCGGGGGGCCTGATGGACACTGAAGCTTTCTTT
J: TRBJ2-1; size: -; D: -; V: TRBV6-2/TRBV6-3; CDR3: CASTATEQPYNEQFF; DNA: TGTGCCAGCACCGCGACAGAGCAACCCTACAATGAGCAGTTCTTC
J: TRBJ2-1; size: -; D: -; V: TRBV12-3/TRBV12-4; CDR3: CASRPGSRDYNEQFF; DNA: TGTGCCAGCAGGCCCGGGTCCAGGGATTACAATGAGCAGTTCTTC
J: TRBJ2-5; size: -; D: TRBD1; V: TRBV7-9; CDR3: CASSLISEGGRETQYF; DNA: TGTGCCAGCAGCTTAATCTCCGAAGGGGGCCGTGAGACCCAGTACTTC
J: TRBJ1-1; size: few; D: -; V: TRBV30; CDR3: CAWSAVNTEAFF; DNA: TGTGCCTGGAGTGCTGTGAACACTGAAGCTTTCTTT
J: TRBJ1-1; size: -; D: -; V: TRBV5-6; CDR3: CASSRGETEAFF; DNA: TGTGCCAGCAGCCGAGGAGAAACTGAAGCTTTCTTT
J: TRBJ1-2; size: -; D: TRBD1; V: TRBV27; CDR3: CASRRGGPIVALNYGYTF; DNA: TGTGCCAGCAGAAGAGGGGGCCCAATCGTAGCCCTTAACTATGGCTACACCTTC
J: TRBJ1-1; size: few; D: -; V: TRBV27; CDR3: CATRPGLMNTEAFF; DNA: TGTGCCACCCGTCCGGGCCTCATGAACACTGAAGCTTTCTTT
J: TRBJ2-7; size: -; D: -; V: TRBV11-1; CDR3: CASSLVGTLYEQYF; DNA: TGTGCCAGCAGCTTAGTCGGGACTCTTTACGAGCAGTACTTC
J: TRBJ1-5; size: few; D: -; V: TRBV7-8; CDR3: CASSLFGQPQHF; DNA: TGTGCCAGCAGCTTATTCGGTCAGCCCCAGCATTTT
J: TRBJ1-1; size: few; D: -; V: TRBV7-2; CDR3: CASSLVIWSEAFF; DNA: TGTGCCAGCAGCTTAGTGATTTGGAGTGAAGCTTTCTTT
J: TRBJ2-7; size: -; D: -; V: TRBV6-2/TRBV6-3; CDR3: CASSYLQVAYEQYF; DNA: TGTGCCAGCAGTTACCTCCAAGTAGCCTACGAGCAGTACTTC
J: TRBJ2-2; size: -; D: -; V: TRBV4-1; CDR3: CASSHFTGELFF; DNA: TGCGCCAGCAGCCATTTTACCGGGGAGCTGTTTTTT
J: TRBJ1-4; size: -; D: -; V: TRBV7-6; CDR3: CASSSWEGRKLFF; DNA: TGTGCCAGCAGCTCTTGGGAAGGGCGAAAACTGTTTTTT
J: TRBJ1-1; size: few; D: -; V: TRBV6-2/TRBV6-3; CDR3: CASREIRGLTEAFF; DNA: TGTGCCAGCAGGGAGATCAGGGGCCTCACTGAAGCTTTCTTT
J: TRBJ2-1; size: -; D: -; V: TRBV6-8; CDR3: CASSYWGRGEQFF; DNA: TGTGCCAGCAGTTACTGGGGCAGGGGCGAGCAGTTCTTC
J: TRBJ2-7; size: few; D: TRBD1; V: TRBV5-6; CDR3: CASSPMSRDRVSYEQYF; DNA: TGTGCCAGCAGCCCGATGTCCCGGGACAGGGTCTCCTACGAGCAGTACTTC
J: TRBJ2-7; size: few; D: -; V: TRBV12-3/TRBV12-4; CDR3: CASRLGGYEQYF; DNA: TGTGCCAGCAGGCTTGGGGGCTACGAGCAGTACTTC
J: TRBJ1-5; size: few; D: -; V: TRBV7-8; CDR3: CASSRQQNQPQHF; DNA: TGTGCCAGCAGCAGACAGCAGAATCAGCCCCAGCATTTT
J: TRBJ1-1; size: -; D: -; V: TRBV7-8; CDR3: CASSLKSVPTEAFF; DNA: TGTGCCAGCAGCTTGAAAAGTGTCCCCACTGAAGCTTTCTTT
J: TRBJ1-4; size: few; D: TRBD1; V: TRBV4-1; CDR3: CASSLGQGLNEKLFF; DNA: TGCGCCAGCAGCCTTGGACAGGGTCTCAATGAAAAACTGTTTTTT
J: TRBJ1-1; size: -; D: -; V: TRBV12-3/TRBV12-4; CDR3: CASSFGPQEAFF; DNA: TGTGCCAGCAGTTTCGGACCGCAGGAAGCTTTCTTT
J: TRBJ2-7; size: -; D: -; V: TRBV6-2/TRBV6-3; CDR3: CASSYSGRAPYEQYF; DNA: TGTGCCAGCAGTTACTCGGGCAGGGCGCCCTACGAGCAGTACTTC
J: TRBJ1-1; size: few; D: TRBD1; V: TRBV7-2; CDR3: CASSPEGTANTEAFF; DNA: TGTGCCAGCAGCCCAGAGGGGACAGCGAACACTGAAGCTTTCTTT
J: TRBJ1-5; size: -; D: -; V: TRBV7-8; CDR3: CASSLQGGTNQPQHF; DNA: TGTGCCAGCAGCTTACAAGGAGGGACCAATCAGCCCCAGCATTTT
J: TRBJ1-1; size: few; D: TRBD1; V: TRBV9; CDR3: CASSVDDRGTEAFF; DNA: TGTGCCAGCAGCGTAGACGACAGGGGCACTGAAGCTTTCTTT
J: TRBJ1-4; size: -; D: TRBD1; V: TRBV7-2; CDR3: CASSQPGSGDRGDLLFNEKLFF; DNA: TGTGCCAGCAGCCAGCCCGGATCTGGGGACAGGGGAGATCTACTGTTTAATGAAAAACTGTTTTTT
J: TRBJ2-5; size: -; D: -; V: TRBV5-5; CDR3: CASSFTGLGQETQYF; DNA: TGTGCCAGCAGCTTTACAGGGCTAGGCCAAGAGACCCAGTACTTC
J: TRBJ1-1; size: -; D: -; V: TRBV7-9; CDR3: CASSFPDRYTEAFF; DNA: TGTGCCAGCAGCTTTCCTGACAGATACACTGAAGCTTTCTTT
J: TRBJ1-5; size: -; D: -; V: TRBV6-2/TRBV6-3; CDR3: CASNLQGGWQPQHF; DNA: TGTGCCAGCAATCTACAAGGGGGTTGGCAGCCCCAGCATTTT
J: TRBJ2-5; size: few; D: -; V: TRBV6-2/TRBV6-3; CDR3: CASSSDDRGETQYF; DNA: TGTGCCAGCAGTTCAGACGACCGCGGAGAGACCCAGTACTTC
J: TRBJ2-1; size: few; D: -; V: TRBV6-1; CDR3: CASSDRDNIEEQFF; DNA: TGTGCCAGCAGTGACCGGGACAACATAGAGGAGCAGTTCTTC
J: TRBJ1-6; size: few; D: TRBD1; V: TRBV7-8; CDR3: CASTERGQLGAPLHF; DNA: TGTGCCAGCACTGAAAGGGGACAGCTCGGGGCCCCCCTCCACTTT
J: TRBJ2-5; size: -; D: -; V: TRBV29-1; CDR3: CSVEGEETQYF; DNA: TGCAGCGTTGAGGGAGAAGAGACCCAGTACTTC
J: TRBJ1-4; size: once; D: -; V: TRBV6-2/TRBV6-3; CDR3: CASSLGRPQNEKLFF; DNA: TGTGCCAGCAGTTTAGGACGGCCCCAGAATGAAAAACTGTTTTTT
J: TRBJ2-7; size: few; D: -; V: TRBV7-8; CDR3: CASSREGSLTYEQYF; DNA: TGTGCCAGCAGCCGGGAAGGGAGCCTGACCTACGAGCAGTACTTC
J: TRBJ1-4; size: -; D: TRBD1; V: TRBV6-1; CDR3: CASSSMTGLGEKLFF; DNA: TGTGCCAGCAGTTCTATGACAGGGTTAGGTGAAAAACTGTTTTTT
J: TRBJ1-5; size: -; D: -; V: TRBV12-5; CDR3: CASGLHNQPQHF; DNA: TGTGCTAGTGGGTTACACAATCAGCCCCAGCATTTT
J: TRBJ2-7; size: many; D: -; V: TRBV6-2/TRBV6-3; CDR3: CASSYPAGTIPSYEQYF; DNA: TGTGCCAGCAGTTACCCCGCCGGGACGATACCCTCCTACGAGCAGTACTTC
J: TRBJ2-7; size: -; D: -; V: TRBV7-2; CDR3: CASSPPDTYEQYF; DNA: TGTGCCAGCAGCCCCCCGGATACCTACGAGCAGTACTTC
J: TRBJ1-5; size: few; D: -; V: TRBV7-8; CDR3: CASSLAGRGISNQPQHF; DNA: TGTGCCAGCAGCTTAGCGGGTCGCGGGATAAGCAATCAGCCCCAGCATTTT